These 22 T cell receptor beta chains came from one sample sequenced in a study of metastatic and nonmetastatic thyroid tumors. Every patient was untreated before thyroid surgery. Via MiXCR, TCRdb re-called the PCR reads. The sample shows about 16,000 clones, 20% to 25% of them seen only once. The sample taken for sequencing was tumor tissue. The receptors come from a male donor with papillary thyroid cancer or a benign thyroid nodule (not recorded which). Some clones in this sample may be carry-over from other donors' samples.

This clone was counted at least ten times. The CDR3 sequence: CASTSGRPQEKLFF. CDR3 nucleotides: TGTGCCAGCACCTCTGGACGACCCCAGGAAAAACTGTTTTTT. This chain joins TRBV12-3 or TRBV12-4 and TRBJ1-4; D unresolved. V dropped 7 bases and J dropped 8 bases, with 17 bases sitting between them. The CDR3 totals 14 residues.

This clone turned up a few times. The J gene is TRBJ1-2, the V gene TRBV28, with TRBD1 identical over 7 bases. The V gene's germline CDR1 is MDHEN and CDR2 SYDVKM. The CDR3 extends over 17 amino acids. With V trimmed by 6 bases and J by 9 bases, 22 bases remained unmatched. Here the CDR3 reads CASRPGGGGPGTGCYTF. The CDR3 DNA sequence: TGTGCCAGCAGGCCAGGGGGTGGTGGGCCCGGGACGGGATGCTACACCTTC.

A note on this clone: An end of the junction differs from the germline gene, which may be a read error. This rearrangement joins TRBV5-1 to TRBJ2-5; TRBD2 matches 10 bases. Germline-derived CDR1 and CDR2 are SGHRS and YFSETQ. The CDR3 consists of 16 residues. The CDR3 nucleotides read TGCGGCAGCAGCGTCACCGGGACTAGCGCCCAAGAGACACAGTACTTC. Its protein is CGSSVTGTSAQETQYF.

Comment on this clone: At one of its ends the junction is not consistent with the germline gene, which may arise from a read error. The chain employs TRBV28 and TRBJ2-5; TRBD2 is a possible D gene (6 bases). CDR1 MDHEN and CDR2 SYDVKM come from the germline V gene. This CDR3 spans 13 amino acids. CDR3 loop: CASSPTRRENQYF. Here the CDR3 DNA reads TGTGCCAGCAGCCCGACTAGACGAGAGAACCAGTACTTC.

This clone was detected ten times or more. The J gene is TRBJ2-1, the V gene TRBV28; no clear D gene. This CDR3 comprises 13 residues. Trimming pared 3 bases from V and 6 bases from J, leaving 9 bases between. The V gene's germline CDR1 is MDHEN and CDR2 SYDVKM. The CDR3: CASSFYKLNEQFF. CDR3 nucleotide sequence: TGTGCCAGCAGTTTTTACAAGCTCAATGAGCAGTTCTTC.

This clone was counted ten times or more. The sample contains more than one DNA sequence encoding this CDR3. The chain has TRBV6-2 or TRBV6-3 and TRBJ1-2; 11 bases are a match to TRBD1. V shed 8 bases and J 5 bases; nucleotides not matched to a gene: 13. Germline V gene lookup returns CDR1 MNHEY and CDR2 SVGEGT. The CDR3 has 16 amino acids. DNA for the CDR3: TGTGCCAGCTTTTCGGGACAGGGGGTCGTAGGGTATGGCTACACCTTC. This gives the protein CASFSGQGVVGYGYTF.

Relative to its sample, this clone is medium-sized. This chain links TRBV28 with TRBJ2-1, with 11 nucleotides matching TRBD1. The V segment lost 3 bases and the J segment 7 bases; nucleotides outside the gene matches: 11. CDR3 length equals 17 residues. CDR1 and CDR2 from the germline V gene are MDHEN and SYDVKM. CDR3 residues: CASSFVDPGQGVNEQFF. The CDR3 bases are TGTGCCAGCAGTTTCGTAGATCCGGGACAGGGGGTAAATGAGCAGTTCTTC.

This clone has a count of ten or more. CDR3 residues: CASRGQNTEAFF. The CDR3 DNA reads as TGTGCCAGCAGGGGTCAGAACACTGAAGCTTTCTTT. The V and J genes are TRBV3-1 and TRBJ1-1; D is uncertain. The ends were cut back, 6 bases at V and 1 base at J, with 6 bases in the middle. CDR1 is LGHDT, CDR2 YNNKEL, per germline (reference sequence). The CDR3 runs 12 residues.

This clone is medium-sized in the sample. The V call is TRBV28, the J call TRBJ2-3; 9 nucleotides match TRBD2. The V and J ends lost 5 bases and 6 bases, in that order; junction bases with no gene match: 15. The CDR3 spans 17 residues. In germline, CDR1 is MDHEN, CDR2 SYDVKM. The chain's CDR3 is CASSHPEVAGASDTQYF. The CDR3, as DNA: TGTGCCAGCAGTCACCCCGAGGTAGCGGGAGCGAGCGATACGCAGTATTTT.

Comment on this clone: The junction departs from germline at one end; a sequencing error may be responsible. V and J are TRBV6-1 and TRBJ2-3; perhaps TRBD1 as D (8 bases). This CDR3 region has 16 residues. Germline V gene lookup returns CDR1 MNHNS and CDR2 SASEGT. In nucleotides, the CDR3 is TGTGCCAGTAGTGTCACAGGGGGGGGGTACGAGGCTACTCAGTATTTT. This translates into CASSVTGGGYEATQYF.

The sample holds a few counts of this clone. The CDR3 region has the DNA TGTGCCAGCACAAGGAATAGCACCTTCGAGCAGTACTTC. Translated, it gives CASTRNSTFEQYF. V usage is TRBV2 and J usage is TRBJ2-7; D is unclear. In germline, CDR1 is SNHLY, CDR2 FYNNEI. The CDR3 length is 13 residues. V lost 7 bases and J 6 bases, leaving 16 bases between the germline ends.

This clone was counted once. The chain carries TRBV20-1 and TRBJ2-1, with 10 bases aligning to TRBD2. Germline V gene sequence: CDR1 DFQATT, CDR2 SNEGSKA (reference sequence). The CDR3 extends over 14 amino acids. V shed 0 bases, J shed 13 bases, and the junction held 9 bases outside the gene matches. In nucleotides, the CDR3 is TGCAGTGCTAGAGAGCCTAGCGGGAGTCGATTTCAGTTCTTC. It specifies CSAREPSGSRFQFF.

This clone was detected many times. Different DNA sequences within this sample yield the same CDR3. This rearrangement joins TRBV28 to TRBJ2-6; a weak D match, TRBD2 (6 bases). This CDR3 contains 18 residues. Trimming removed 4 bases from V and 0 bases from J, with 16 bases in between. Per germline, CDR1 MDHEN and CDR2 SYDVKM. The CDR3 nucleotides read TGTGCCAGCAGTTCTACCCTGGGAGGCCCCTCTGGGGCCAACGTCCTGACTTTC. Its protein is CASSSTLGGPSGANVLTF.

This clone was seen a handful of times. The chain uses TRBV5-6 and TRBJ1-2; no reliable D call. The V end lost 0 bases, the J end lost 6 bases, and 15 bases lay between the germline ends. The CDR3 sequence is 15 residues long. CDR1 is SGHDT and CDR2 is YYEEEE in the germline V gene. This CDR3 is CASSLVSGLFHGYTF. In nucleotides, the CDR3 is TGTGCCAGCAGCTTGGTCAGTGGGCTCTTCCATGGCTACACCTTC.

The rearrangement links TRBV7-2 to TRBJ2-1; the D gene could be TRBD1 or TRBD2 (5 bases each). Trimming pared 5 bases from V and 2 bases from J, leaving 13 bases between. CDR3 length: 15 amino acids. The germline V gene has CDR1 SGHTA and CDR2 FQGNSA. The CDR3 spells CASSLGAGPYNEQFF. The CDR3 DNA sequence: TGTGCCAGCAGCCTAGGGGCGGGTCCCTACAATGAGCAGTTCTTC.

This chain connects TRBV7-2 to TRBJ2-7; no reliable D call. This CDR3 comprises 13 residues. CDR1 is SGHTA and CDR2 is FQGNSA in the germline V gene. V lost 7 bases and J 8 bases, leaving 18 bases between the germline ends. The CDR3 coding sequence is TGTGCCAGCACCGAAGGGTCTTCGGGTAAGCAGTACTTC. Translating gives CASTEGSSGKQYF.

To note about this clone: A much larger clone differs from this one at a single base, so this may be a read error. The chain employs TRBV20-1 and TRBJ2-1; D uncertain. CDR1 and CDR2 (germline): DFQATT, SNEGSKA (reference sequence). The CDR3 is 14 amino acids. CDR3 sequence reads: CSASFAATYNEQFF. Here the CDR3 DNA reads TGTAGTGCTAGTTTTGCAGCTACCTACAATGAGCAGTTCTTC.

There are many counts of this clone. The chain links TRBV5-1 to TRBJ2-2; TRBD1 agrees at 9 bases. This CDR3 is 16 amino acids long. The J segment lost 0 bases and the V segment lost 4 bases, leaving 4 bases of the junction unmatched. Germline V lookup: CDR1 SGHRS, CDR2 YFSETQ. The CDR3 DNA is TGCGCCAGCAGCCCTGGACAGGGGACGAACACCGGGGAGCTGTTTTTT. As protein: CASSPGQGTNTGELFF.

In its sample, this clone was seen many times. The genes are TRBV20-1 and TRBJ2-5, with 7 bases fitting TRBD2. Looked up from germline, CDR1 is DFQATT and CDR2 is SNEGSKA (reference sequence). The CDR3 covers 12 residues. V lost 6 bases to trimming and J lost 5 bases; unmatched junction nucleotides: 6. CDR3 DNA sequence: TGCAGTGCGCAACTAGCGTTGGAGACCCAGTACTTC. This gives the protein CSAQLALETQYF.

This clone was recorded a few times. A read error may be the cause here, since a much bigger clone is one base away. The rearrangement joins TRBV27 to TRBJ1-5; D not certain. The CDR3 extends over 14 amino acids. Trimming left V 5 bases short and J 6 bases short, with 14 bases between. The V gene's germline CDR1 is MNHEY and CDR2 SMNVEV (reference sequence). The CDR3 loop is CASSPRTMGQPQHF. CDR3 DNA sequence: TGTGCCAGCAGTCCGAGGACCATGGGTCAGCCCCAGCATTTT.

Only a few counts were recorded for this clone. DNA of the CDR3: TGTGCCAGCAGTGTTTATTCTGCCAACTATGGCTACACCTTC. The encoded protein is CASSVYSANYGYTF. This chain uses TRBV6-1 with TRBJ1-2; D gene unclear. CDR1 is MNHNS, CDR2 SASEGT, per germline. Trimming left V 4 bases short and J 2 bases short, with 11 bases between. This CDR3 comprises 14 residues.

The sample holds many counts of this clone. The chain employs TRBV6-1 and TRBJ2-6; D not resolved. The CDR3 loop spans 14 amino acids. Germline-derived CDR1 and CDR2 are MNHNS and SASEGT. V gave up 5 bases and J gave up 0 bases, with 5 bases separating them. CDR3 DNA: TGTGCCAGCAGTCCCGGCTCTGGGGCCAACGTCCTGACTTTC. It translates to CASSPGSGANVLTF.